The text below deals with one T cell receptor (beta chain). The CDR3 is made up of 14 amino acids. Germline CDR1 and CDR2: DFQATT and SNEGSKA (reference sequence). V lost 3 bases and J 5 bases, leaving 16 bases between the germline ends. The use of genomic DNA as template underpinned the TCR beta VDJ and CDR3 profiling. TCRdb fed the reads into MiXCR, producing one record per CDR3 protein. The sample holds about 130,000 distinct CDR3 sequences; 41% are singletons and the top ten take under 9%. This sample was taken from a study of CD8+CD57+ T cells in acquired aplastic anemia. The chain has TRBV20-1 and TRBJ1-1; TRBD1 might be the D (6 bases). This clonotype was sampled from a human donor in good health, serving as a control. The specimen sequenced was sorted CD4+, CD8+, or CD8+CD57+ T cells (not recorded which) from PBMCs. The DNA of the CDR3 is TGCAGTGCTAGTCTTCGGGGGGCTCGGACTGAAGCTTTCTTT. Its protein is CSASLRGARTEAFF.